One sample yielded the 5 T cell receptor beta chains listed below, sequenced in a study of metastatic and nonmetastatic thyroid tumors. TCRdb redid the clone calls on the PCR reads using MiXCR. Among over 30,000 clones listed, approximately 20% were seen once. Each patient went into thyroid surgery without having received any treatment. The sequencing input was tumor tissue. The receptors here all came from a female donor with papillary thyroid cancer or a benign thyroid nodule (not recorded which). Some clones in this sample may be carry-over from other donors' samples.

This chain uses TRBV3-1 with TRBJ2-5; a weak D match, TRBD1 (6 bases). V lost 4 bases to trimming and J lost 0 bases, with 12 bases between them. In germline, CDR1 is LGHDT, CDR2 YNNKEL (reference sequence). This CDR3 spans 15 amino acids. This CDR3 reads CASSRPRGNQETQYF. DNA for the CDR3: TGTGCCAGCAGCCGCCCGAGGGGGAACCAAGAGACCCAGTACTTC.

In its sample, this clone was seen many times. The chain links TRBV28 to TRBJ1-6, with D tentatively TRBD1 (5 bases). Germline V gene sequence: CDR1 MDHEN, CDR2 SYDVKM. The germline V and J ends were trimmed by 5 bases and 9 bases, with 11 bases remaining between them. CDR3 length equals 13 residues. CDR3: CASSSQGVSPLHF. The CDR3 bases are TGTGCCAGCAGTAGCCAAGGGGTTTCACCCCTCCACTTT.

This chain joins TRBV6-1 and TRBJ1-2; D call uncertain. This CDR3 has 12 amino acids. V was cut by 4 bases and J by 7 bases, with 10 bases left in between. CDR1 is MNHNS, CDR2 SASEGT, per germline. The CDR3: CASSGWVGGYTF. The CDR3 DNA follows: TGTGCCAGCAGTGGCTGGGTGGGTGGCTACACCTTC.

The chain couples TRBV6-5 to TRBJ2-7; D might be TRBD1 (5 bases). The V end was cut by 2 bases, the J end by 12 bases, with 23 bases between. Germline V gives CDR1 MNHEY, CDR2 SVGAGI. This CDR3 spans 15 amino acids. The CDR3 spells CASSYRWTTAGQSYF. CDR3 nucleotide sequence: TGTGCCAGCAGTTACAGGTGGACAACGGCTGGTCAATCGTACTTC.

Details on this clone: One end of the junction varies from germline; a read error may be responsible. The chain carries TRBV7-8 and TRBJ2-7, with 15 bases lining up with TRBD2. Germline-derived CDR1 and CDR2 are SGHVS and FQNEAQ. The CDR3 loop spans 18 amino acids. The CDR3 is CASNLALGLAGGPYEQYF. In DNA form, the CDR3 reads TGTGCCAGCAACTTAGCCCTGGGACTAGCGGGAGGCCCCTACGAGCAGTACTTC.